The TCR beta chain under discussion was sequenced for a study of T cell responses to AZD1222 COVID-19 vaccine (dated by TCRdb to about 2021). About the full investigation: A total of 230 to 250 trial participants underwent TCR sequencing, of whom around 200 received two doses of AZD1222 and about 26 received two doses of the MenACWY control vaccine. Trial participants were enrolled into age subgroups of 18-55, 56-69 and 70-plus years, which contained about 150, 28 and 57 TCR-sequenced participants, respectively.

The CDR3 regions of human TCRbeta chains were subjected to immunosequencing. Regarding the original processing steps: Repertoire TCRs were checked for matches against a reference library of SARS-CoV-2-specific TCRs that had been generated using the MIRA antigen-specificity platform. Breadth meant the fraction of unique TCRs that were SARS-CoV-2-associated, whereas depth meant the fraction of total T cells that were SARS-CoV-2-associated. Using the MIRA data, every spike-specific TCR was mapped to the spike region that the TCR reacted to and assigned to either a CD4 or a CD8 class. Log10-transformed breadth and depth values were compared by one-way ANOVA with Sidak's multiple comparisons tests. TCRdb mirrors the immuneACCESS table, restricted to in-frame sequences. Some clones are absent from its copies; in checked studies, under half trace to an unresolved V gene, and the reason for the others is unknown. That table furnishes V, J and clone size, whereas the DNA furnished D and trimming. This sample comprises 140,000 to 150,000 clones, 90% to 95% of them detected only once. Of the sample, approximately 3.8% is held by the ten largest clones.

Broader findings and caveats from the paper: After two AZD1222 doses, spike-specific TCR breadth and depth were significantly higher than at day 0 and than in MenACWY recipients. Epitopes outside the regions mutated in the B.1.351 and B.1.1.7 variants were reportedly recognized by nearly half of the unique spike-specific TCRs. The whole spike protein was spanned by vaccine-associated CD4 TCRs, and dominant responses were seen in regions 160-218 and 743-854. Participants were mostly white British, with more females than males. The authors suggested clonal diversity may have been underestimated. Only five or six AZD1222 recipients were SARS-CoV-2 seropositive at baseline, limiting conclusions about previously exposed vaccinees. Because no day 14 peak-response samples were available, the repertoires could be characterized only after the peak T cell response. The 56-69-year group was small, and its depth increase did not reach significance, likely because of low power.

Trimming takes 4 bases off V and 2 bases off J; junction bases not matched to a gene: 8. Including cysteine and phenylalanine, the CDR3 has 16 amino acids. CDR3 DNA only is kept here, 48 bases in frame from base 1. CDR1 SGHVS and CDR2 FQNEAQ were looked up in the germline V gene. This clone has only one observation. Its target antigen remains unknown. Per-base quality was not reported, and no clone a single base away is much larger than it. Read against the paper, the sample's time point label means: about 28 days (+/-7) after the second vaccine dose. Because spike-specific TCR depth and breadth did not differ between the two schedules, AZD1222 recipients who got a second dose at roughly 4 weeks were pooled with those who got a second dose at roughly 12 weeks. Samples from vaccinated people were obtained from the UK trials COV001 and COV002, which included a single-blind randomized controlled phase 2/3 trial of AZD1222 (ChAdOx1 nCoV-19) in healthy adults. For TCRbeta chain sequencing, PBMC samples were collected from trial participants at day 0 and at day 28 after the second dose.

This clonotype was sampled from an adult who received the AZD1222 COVID-19 vaccine. The sample here was peripheral blood, taken 28 days after the second AZD1222 dose. The sequence is built from TRBV7-8 and TRBJ2-1; the central 7 bases match TRBD1. The CDR3 region has the sequence CASSYDRDRAYNEQFF. DNA sequence: TGTGCCAGCAGCTACGACCGGGACAGAGCCTACAATGAGCAGTTCTTC.